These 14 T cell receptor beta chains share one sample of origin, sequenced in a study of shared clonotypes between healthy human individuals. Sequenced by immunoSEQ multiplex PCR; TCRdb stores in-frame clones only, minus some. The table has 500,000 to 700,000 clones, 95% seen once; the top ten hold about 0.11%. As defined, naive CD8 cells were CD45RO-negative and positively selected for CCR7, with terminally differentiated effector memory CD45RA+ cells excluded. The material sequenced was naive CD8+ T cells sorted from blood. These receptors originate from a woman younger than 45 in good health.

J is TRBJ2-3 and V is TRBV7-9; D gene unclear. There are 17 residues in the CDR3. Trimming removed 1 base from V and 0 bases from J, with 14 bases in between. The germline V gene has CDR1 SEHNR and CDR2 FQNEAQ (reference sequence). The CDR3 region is CASSLGFTGASTDTQYF. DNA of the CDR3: TGTGCCAGCAGCTTAGGGTTTACCGGTGCTAGCACAGATACGCAGTATTTT.

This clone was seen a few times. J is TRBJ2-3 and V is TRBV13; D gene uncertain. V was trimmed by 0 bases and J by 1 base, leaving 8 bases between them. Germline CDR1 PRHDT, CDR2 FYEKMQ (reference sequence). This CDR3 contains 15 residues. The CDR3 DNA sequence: TGTGCCAGCAGCTTAGGTGTGGTGGGCACAGATACGCAGTATTTT. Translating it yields CASSLGVVGTDTQYF.

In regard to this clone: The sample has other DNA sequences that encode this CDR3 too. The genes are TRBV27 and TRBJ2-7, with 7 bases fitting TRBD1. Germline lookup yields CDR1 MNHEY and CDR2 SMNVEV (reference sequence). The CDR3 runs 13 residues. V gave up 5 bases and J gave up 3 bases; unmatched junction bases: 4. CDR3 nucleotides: TGTGCCAGCAGTCACGGGACAGACTACGAGCAGTACTTC. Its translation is CASSHGTDYEQYF.

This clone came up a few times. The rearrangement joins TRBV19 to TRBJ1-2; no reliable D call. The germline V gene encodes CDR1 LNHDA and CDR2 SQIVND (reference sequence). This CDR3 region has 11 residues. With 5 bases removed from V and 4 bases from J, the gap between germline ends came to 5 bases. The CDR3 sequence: CASSLGYGYTF. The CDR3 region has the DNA TGTGCCAGTAGTCTCGGCTATGGCTACACCTTC. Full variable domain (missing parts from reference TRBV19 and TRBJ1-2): DGGITQSPKYLFRKEGQNVTLSCEQNLNHDAMYWYRQDPGQGLRLIYYSQIVNDFQKGDIAEGYSVSREKKESFPLTVTSAQKNPTAFYLCASSLGYGYTFGSGTRLTVV.

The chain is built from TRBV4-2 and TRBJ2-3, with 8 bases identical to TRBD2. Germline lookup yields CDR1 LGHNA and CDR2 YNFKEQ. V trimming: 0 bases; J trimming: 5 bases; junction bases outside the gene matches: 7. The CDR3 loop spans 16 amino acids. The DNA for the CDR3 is TGTGCCAGCAGCCAAGATAATCGGGAGGGCCAAGATACGCAGTATTTT. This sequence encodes CASSQDNREGQDTQYF.

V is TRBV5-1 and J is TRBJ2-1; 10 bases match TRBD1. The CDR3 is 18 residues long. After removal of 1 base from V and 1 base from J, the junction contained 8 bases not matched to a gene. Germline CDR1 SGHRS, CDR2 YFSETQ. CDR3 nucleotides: TGCGCCAGCAGCTTGAGGTGGGACAGGGGAAAGTCCTACAATGAGCAGTTCTTC. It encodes CASSLRWDRGKSYNEQFF.

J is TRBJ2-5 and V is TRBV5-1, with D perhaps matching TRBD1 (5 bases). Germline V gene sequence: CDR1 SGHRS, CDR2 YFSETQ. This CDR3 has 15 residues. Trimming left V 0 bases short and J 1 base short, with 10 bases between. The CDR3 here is CASSLDPGLQETQYF. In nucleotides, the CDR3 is TGCGCCAGCAGCTTGGATCCAGGGCTCCAAGAGACCCAGTACTTC. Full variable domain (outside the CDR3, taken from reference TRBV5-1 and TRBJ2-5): KAGVTQTPRYLIKTRGQQVTLSCSPISGHRSVSWYQQTPGQGLQFLFEYFSETQRNKGNFPGRFSGRQFSNSRSEMNVSTLELGDSALYLCASSLDPGLQETQYFGPGTRLLVL.

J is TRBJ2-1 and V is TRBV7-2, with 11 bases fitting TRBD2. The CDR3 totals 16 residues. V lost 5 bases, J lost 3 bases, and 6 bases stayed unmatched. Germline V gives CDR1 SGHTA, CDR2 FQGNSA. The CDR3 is CASSQNSGRGYNEQFF. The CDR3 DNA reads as TGTGCCAGCAGCCAGAATAGCGGGAGGGGCTACAATGAGCAGTTCTTC.

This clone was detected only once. CDR3 coding DNA: TGTGCCAGCAACCACAGGGGTACTAACTACGAGCAGTACTTC. Its translation: CASNHRGTNYEQYF. This chain links TRBV27 with TRBJ2-5; 7 bases are shared with TRBD1. The J call is doubtful: the DNA matches TRBJ2-7 better. The CDR3 consists of 14 residues. Germline V gene sequence: CDR1 MNHEY, CDR2 SMNVEV (reference sequence).

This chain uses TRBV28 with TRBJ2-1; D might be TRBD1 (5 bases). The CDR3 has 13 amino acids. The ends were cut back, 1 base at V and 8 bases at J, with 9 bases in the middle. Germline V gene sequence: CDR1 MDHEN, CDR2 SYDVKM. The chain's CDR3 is CASSLLGVDEQFF. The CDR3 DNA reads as TGTGCCAGCAGTTTATTAGGGGTCGATGAGCAGTTCTTC.

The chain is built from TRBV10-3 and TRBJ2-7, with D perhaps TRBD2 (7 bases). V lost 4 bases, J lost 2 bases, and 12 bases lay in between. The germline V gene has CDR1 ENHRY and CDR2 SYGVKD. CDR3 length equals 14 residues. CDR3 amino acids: CAISGGGATYEQYF. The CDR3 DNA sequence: TGTGCCATCAGTGGAGGGGGGGCGACCTACGAGCAGTACTTC.

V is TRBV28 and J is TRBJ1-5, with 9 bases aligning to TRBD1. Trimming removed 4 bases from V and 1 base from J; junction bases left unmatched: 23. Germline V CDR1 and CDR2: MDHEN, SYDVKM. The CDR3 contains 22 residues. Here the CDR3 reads CASSSLGWGTGIPFISNQPQHF. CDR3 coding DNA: TGTGCCAGCAGTTCCCTTGGGTGGGGGACAGGGATTCCATTTATAAGCAATCAGCCCCAGCATTTT.

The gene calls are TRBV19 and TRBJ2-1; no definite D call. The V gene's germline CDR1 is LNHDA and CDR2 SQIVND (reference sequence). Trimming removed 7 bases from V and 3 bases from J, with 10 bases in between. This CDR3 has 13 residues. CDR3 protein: CASKSGSYNEQFF. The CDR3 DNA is TGTGCCAGTAAGTCGGGCAGCTACAATGAGCAGTTCTTC. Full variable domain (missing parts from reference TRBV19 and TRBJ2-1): DGGITQSPKYLFRKEGQNVTLSCEQNLNHDAMYWYRQDPGQGLRLIYYSQIVNDFQKGDIAEGYSVSREKKESFPLTVTSAQKNPTAFYLCASKSGSYNEQFFGPGTRLTVL.

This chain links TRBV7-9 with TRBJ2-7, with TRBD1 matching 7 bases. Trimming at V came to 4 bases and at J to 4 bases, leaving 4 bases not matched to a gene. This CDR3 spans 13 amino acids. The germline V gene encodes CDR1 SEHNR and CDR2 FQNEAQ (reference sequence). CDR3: CASSSGTVYEQYF. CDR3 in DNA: TGTGCCAGCAGCTCCGGGACAGTTTACGAGCAGTACTTC.